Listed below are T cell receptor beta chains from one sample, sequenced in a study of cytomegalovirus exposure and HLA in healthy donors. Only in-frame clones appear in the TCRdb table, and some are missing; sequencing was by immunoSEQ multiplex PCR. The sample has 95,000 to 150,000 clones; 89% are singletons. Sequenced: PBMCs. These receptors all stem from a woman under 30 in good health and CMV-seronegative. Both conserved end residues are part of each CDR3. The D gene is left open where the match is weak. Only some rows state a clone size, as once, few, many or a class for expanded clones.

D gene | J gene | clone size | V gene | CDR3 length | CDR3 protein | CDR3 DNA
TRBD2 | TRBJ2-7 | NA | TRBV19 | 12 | CASRGEGNEQYF | TGTGCCAGTAGGGGGGAGGGAAACGAGCAGTACTTC
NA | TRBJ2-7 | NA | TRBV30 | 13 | CAWSEGGGYEQYF | TGTGCCTGGAGTGAAGGGGGGGGCTACGAGCAGTACTTC
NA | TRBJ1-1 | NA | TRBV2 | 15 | CASSAQTVTNTEAFF | TGTGCCAGCAGTGCCCAGACAGTTACCAACACTGAAGCTTTCTTT
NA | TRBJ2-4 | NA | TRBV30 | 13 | CAWSAGDGYIQYF | TGTGCCTGGAGTGCGGGGGATGGATACATTCAGTACTTC
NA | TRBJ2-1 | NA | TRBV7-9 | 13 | CASSPRGYNEQFF | TGTGCCAGCAGCCCCCGCGGCTACAATGAGCAGTTCTTC
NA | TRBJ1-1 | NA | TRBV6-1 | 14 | CASSEETREPEAFF | TGTGCCAGCAGTGAGGAGACACGGGAGCCTGAAGCTTTCTTT
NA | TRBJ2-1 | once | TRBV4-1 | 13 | CASSQELVAEQFF | TGCGCCAGCAGCCAAGAGTTGGTGGCTGAGCAGTTCTTC
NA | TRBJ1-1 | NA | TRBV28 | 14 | CASSTRTRNTEAFF | TGTGCCAGCAGTACCAGGACACGGAACACTGAAGCTTTCTTT
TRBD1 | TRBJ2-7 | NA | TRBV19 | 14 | CASSIGTGVYEQYF | TGTGCCAGTAGTATCGGGACAGGGGTCTACGAGCAGTACTTC
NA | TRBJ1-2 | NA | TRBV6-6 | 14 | CASSRTSQGRGYTF | TGTGCCAGCAGTCGAACATCGCAGGGGCGCGGCTACACCTTC
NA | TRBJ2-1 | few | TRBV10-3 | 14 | CAISEQGPYNEQFF | TGTGCCATCAGTGAGCAGGGCCCCTACAATGAGCAGTTCTTC
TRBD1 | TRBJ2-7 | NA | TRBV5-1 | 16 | CASSLAQQGAFFEQYF | TGCGCCAGCAGCTTGGCACAACAGGGGGCATTCTTCGAGCAGTACTTC